This is a list of T cell receptor beta chains from one sample in a study of T cell changes during pregnancy in multiple sclerosis. This table comes from immunoSEQ multiplex PCR, and its TCRdb copy is limited to in-frame clones, with some not included. The sample holds around 35,000 clones, less than 95% seen once. Specimen: CD8+ T cells from peripheral blood mononuclear cells, collected before pregnancy. The source is a female donor with multiple sclerosis, enrolled in a pregnancy study. Both conserved end residues are part of each CDR3. Each record gives: CDR3 protein, CDR3 DNA, V gene, J gene, D gene, clone size. The D gene is left open where the match is weak. Clone size is shown for a subset of rows, as once, few, many or a class of expanded clone.

CDR3aa: CASSLSRLSKTASYEQYF
CDR3nt: TGTGCCAGCAGCTTAAGTCGCCTAAGTAAAACCGCATCCTACGAGCAGTACTTC
v_gene: TRBV7-8
j_gene: TRBJ2-7
d_gene: NA
abundance: once

CDR3aa: CASSYETASYEQYF
CDR3nt: TGTGCCAGCAGTTACGAGACTGCCTCCTACGAGCAGTACTTC
v_gene: TRBV6-6
j_gene: TRBJ2-7
d_gene: NA
abundance: NA

CDR3aa: CASSHAHTVTGPIPYEQYF
CDR3nt: TGCGCCAGCAGCCACGCCCATACCGTCACAGGGCCGATACCCTACGAGCAGTACTTC
v_gene: TRBV4-1
j_gene: TRBJ2-7
d_gene: NA
abundance: NA

CDR3aa: CAWSIRLGEQYF
CDR3nt: TGTGCCTGGAGTATCAGACTTGGAGAGCAGTACTTC
v_gene: TRBV30
j_gene: TRBJ2-7
d_gene: NA
abundance: NA

CDR3aa: CASSLTGGAGFGNTIYF
CDR3nt: TGCGCCAGCAGCTTAACAGGGGGCGCGGGATTTGGAAACACCATATATTTT
v_gene: TRBV5-1
j_gene: TRBJ1-3
d_gene: TRBD1
abundance: NA

CDR3aa: CAWSVGQGTEAFF
CDR3nt: TGTGCCTGGAGTGTAGGCCAGGGCACTGAAGCTTTCTTT
v_gene: TRBV30
j_gene: TRBJ1-1
d_gene: NA
abundance: NA

CDR3aa: CASSQTGGEGYNEQFF
CDR3nt: TGCGCCAGCAGCCAAACAGGGGGCGAAGGCTACAATGAGCAGTTCTTC
v_gene: TRBV4-3
j_gene: TRBJ2-1
d_gene: TRBD1
abundance: NA

CDR3aa: CASSFPWAIPNYGYTF
CDR3nt: TGTGCCAGCAGTTTCCCTTGGGCAATTCCTAACTATGGCTACACCTTC
v_gene: TRBV5-4
j_gene: TRBJ1-2
d_gene: NA
abundance: NA

CDR3aa: CASSLSDRGPNEQFF
CDR3nt: TGTGCCAGCAGCTTGTCGGACAGGGGGCCTAATGAGCAGTTCTTC
v_gene: TRBV5-4
j_gene: TRBJ2-1
d_gene: TRBD1
abundance: NA

CDR3aa: CAWAGTPFEQYF
CDR3nt: TGTGCCTGGGCCGGGACACCCTTCGAGCAGTACTTC
v_gene: TRBV30
j_gene: TRBJ2-7
d_gene: NA
abundance: NA

CDR3aa: CASSLGPGANTEAFF
CDR3nt: TGTGCCAGCAGCCTAGGCCCGGGTGCCAACACTGAAGCTTTCTTT
v_gene: TRBV7-8
j_gene: TRBJ1-1
d_gene: NA
abundance: NA

CDR3aa: CASSLQGRNTEAFF
CDR3nt: TGTGCCAGCAGTCTACAGGGTAGGAACACTGAAGCTTTCTTT
v_gene: TRBV6-5
j_gene: TRBJ1-1
d_gene: NA
abundance: NA

CDR3aa: CASSADRGAEQFF
CDR3nt: TGTGCCAGCAGCGCAGACAGGGGAGCTGAGCAGTTCTTC
v_gene: TRBV7-6
j_gene: TRBJ2-1
d_gene: TRBD1
abundance: NA

CDR3aa: CASSETVVRPYEQYF
CDR3nt: TGCGCCAGCAGTGAGACAGTAGTGCGACCCTACGAGCAGTACTTC
v_gene: TRBV10-1
j_gene: TRBJ2-7
d_gene: NA
abundance: NA

CDR3aa: CASSPTGELFF
CDR3nt: TGCGCCAGCAGCCCTACCGGGGAGCTGTTTTTT
v_gene: TRBV10-2
j_gene: TRBJ2-2
d_gene: NA
abundance: NA

CDR3aa: CSATLTGVTGELFF
CDR3nt: TGCAGCGCCACCCTGACAGGGGTCACCGGGGAGCTGTTTTTT
v_gene: TRBV29-1
j_gene: TRBJ2-2
d_gene: TRBD1
abundance: NA

CDR3aa: CASNHLAGGPVNEQFF
CDR3nt: TGTGCCAGCAACCATCTAGCGGGGGGACCTGTCAATGAGCAGTTCTTC
v_gene: TRBV5-8
j_gene: TRBJ2-1
d_gene: TRBD2
abundance: few

CDR3aa: CATGFNSYEQYF
CDR3nt: TGTGCCACCGGTTTTAACAGCTACGAGCAGTACTTC
v_gene: TRBV5-8
j_gene: TRBJ2-7
d_gene: NA
abundance: NA

CDR3aa: CASSVGAGGLPNYGYTF
CDR3nt: TGTGCCAGCAGCGTAGGGGCAGGGGGCCTACCTAACTATGGCTACACCTTC
v_gene: TRBV9
j_gene: TRBJ1-2
d_gene: TRBD1
abundance: NA

CDR3aa: CASSAGGRAGELFF
CDR3nt: TGTGCCAGTAGCGCAGGGGGTCGGGCCGGGGAGCTGTTTTTT
v_gene: TRBV19
j_gene: TRBJ2-2
d_gene: TRBD1
abundance: NA

CDR3aa: CASSPQLGELFF
CDR3nt: TGTGCCAGCAGCCCCCAACTCGGGGAGCTGTTTTTT
v_gene: TRBV7-9
j_gene: TRBJ2-2
d_gene: NA
abundance: NA

CDR3aa: CASSNTVPRSYEQYF
CDR3nt: TGTGCCAGCAGCAATACGGTTCCGCGCTCCTACGAGCAGTACTTC
v_gene: TRBV14
j_gene: TRBJ2-7
d_gene: NA
abundance: NA

CDR3aa: CASSFIGAGGGLMNTGELFF
CDR3nt: TGTGCCAGCAGTTTTATTGGAGCGGGGGGCGGACTAATGAACACCGGGGAGCTGTTTTTT
v_gene: TRBV28
j_gene: TRBJ2-2
d_gene: TRBD2
abundance: NA

CDR3aa: CASSYTGGNQPQHF
CDR3nt: TGTGCCAGCAGTTATACAGGTGGCAATCAGCCCCAGCATTTT
v_gene: TRBV27
j_gene: TRBJ1-5
d_gene: NA
abundance: NA